Each of the 26 T cell receptor beta chains below was sequenced from the same sample in a study of blood T cell repertoires in COVID-19. Some clones are missing from TCRdb's copy, which holds only in-frame ones; the method was immunoSEQ multiplex PCR. The top ten clones hold more than 6% of a sample with some 110,000 clones, about 90% of them seen once. The sequenced sample was peripheral blood. The receptors come from a human donor in a cohort sampled during active COVID-19.

The chain carries TRBV11-3 and TRBJ2-7; no reliable D call. From germline, CDR1 is SGHNT and CDR2 YENEEA. V lost 1 base, J lost 0 bases, and 13 bases lay in between. The CDR3 length is 16 residues. The CDR3 region is CASSLASIASSYEQYF. The CDR3 region has the DNA TGTGCCAGCAGCTTAGCTTCGATCGCTAGCTCCTACGAGCAGTACTTC.

V gene TRBV9 combines with J gene TRBJ2-3; TRBD2 agrees at 7 bases. The CDR3 sequence is 16 residues long. The germline V gene encodes CDR1 SGDLS and CDR2 YYNGEE. The ends lost 4 bases at V and 5 bases at J; junction bases unmatched: 13. CDR3 DNA: TGTGCCAGCAGCCATTCCTGGCGGGAGTTTGGAGATACGCAGTATTTT. Translation gives CASSHSWREFGDTQYF.

This rearrangement joins TRBV28 to TRBJ1-1; 7 bases map to TRBD1. Trimming took 5 bases from V and 0 from J; bases not matched to a gene: 6. The CDR3 is made up of 15 amino acids. Germline CDR1 reads MDHEN; CDR2 reads SYDVKM. The CDR3 loop is CASSPQQGMNTEAFF. DNA for the CDR3: TGTGCCAGCAGTCCCCAACAGGGGATGAACACTGAAGCTTTCTTT.

The genes are TRBV19 and TRBJ1-1, with a weak D call TRBD1 (6 bases). Germline CDR1 is LNHDA and CDR2 is SQIVND (reference sequence). This CDR3 has 13 amino acids. With 9 bases removed from V and 4 bases from J, the gap between germline ends came to 15 bases. In DNA, the CDR3 is TGTGCCAGCGACAGGACCCGGGGCACTGAAGCTTTCTTT. It codes for CASDRTRGTEAFF.

The chain employs TRBV19 and TRBJ2-3, with 12 bases matching TRBD2. The germline gives CDR1 LNHDA, CDR2 SQIVND (reference sequence). V was pared by 6 bases and J by 3 bases, with 10 bases of the junction left unmatched. The CDR3 is 17 residues long. The CDR3 loop is CASSTTTSGSLTDTQYF. CDR3 in DNA: TGTGCCAGTAGCACTACGACTAGCGGGAGTTTAACAGATACGCAGTATTTT.

This rearrangement joins TRBV19 to TRBJ2-5; TRBD1 is a possible D gene (5 bases). This CDR3 has 15 residues. The V gene's germline CDR1 is LNHDA and CDR2 SQIVND (reference sequence). V was clipped by 2 bases and J by 5 bases, with 15 bases between them. Here the CDR3 DNA reads TGTGCCAGTAGTATACCTCAGGGAAGACGGGAGACCCAGTACTTC. Residues: CASSIPQGRRETQYF.

This clone was seen only once. J is TRBJ1-5 and V is TRBV19, with TRBD1 identical over 9 bases. The CDR3 loop spans 16 amino acids. With V trimmed by 5 bases and J by 1 base, 6 bases remained unmatched. Germline V gives CDR1 LNHDA, CDR2 SQIVND (reference sequence). In DNA, the CDR3 is TGTGCCAGTAGTCCTGGGACAGGGCTAAGCAATCAGCCCCAGCATTTT. It specifies CASSPGTGLSNQPQHF. Variable domain in full (rest from reference TRBV19 and TRBJ1-5): DGGITQSPKYLFRKEGQNVTLSCEQNLNHDAMYWYRQDPGQGLRLIYYSQIVNDFQKGDIAEGYSVSREKKESFPLTVTSAQKNPTAFYLCASSPGTGLSNQPQHFGDGTRLSIL.

The chain links TRBV4-2 to TRBJ2-5; 8 bases fit TRBD1. The CDR3 contains 15 residues. CDR1 is LGHNA, CDR2 YNFKEQ, per germline. After removal of 0 bases from V and 7 bases from J, the junction contained 7 bases not matched to a gene. This chain's CDR3 is CASSQDGTGRGTQYF. The CDR3 coding sequence is TGTGCCAGCAGCCAAGATGGGACAGGAAGGGGGACCCAGTACTTC.

The rearrangement uses TRBV27 and TRBJ2-5, with D possibly being TRBD1 (5 bases). CDR1 is MNHEY and CDR2 is SMNVEV in the germline V gene (reference sequence). The CDR3 has 15 residues. Trimming cost V 3 bases and J 5 bases, with 16 bases left between them. The CDR3 DNA reads TGTGCCAGCAGTTTTCGTATTAGGGGTCGGGAGACCCAGTACTTC. It translates to CASSFRIRGRETQYF.

The chain is built from TRBV21-1 and TRBJ2-2; no check of the table's D call, TRBD2, against the DNA was made. TRBV21-1 is deemed a pseudogene. This CDR3 has 19 residues. CDR3 protein: CASSNRTSGSGSNTGELFF. CDR3 nucleotides: TGTGCCAGCAGCAACCGGACTAGCGGGAGTGGCTCGAACACCGGGGAGCTGTTTTTT.

J is TRBJ2-1 and V is TRBV29-1; TRBD1 is a possible D gene (5 bases). The germline V gene encodes CDR1 SQVTM and CDR2 ANQGSEA. Trimming took off 5 bases at V and 0 bases at J, with 11 bases between the two ends. CDR3 length: 14 amino acids. Here the CDR3 reads CSVSQGSSYNEQFF. The DNA for the CDR3 is TGCAGCGTTTCGCAGGGCAGCTCCTACAATGAGCAGTTCTTC.

This sequence joins TRBV5-6 and TRBJ2-2; D ambiguous. Germline CDR1 is SGHDT and CDR2 is YYEEEE. The CDR3 is 11 residues long. V lost 3 bases and J 9 bases, leaving 6 bases between the germline ends. The CDR3 DNA reads TGTGCCAGCAGCTCTACCCGGGAGCTGTTTTTT. It codes for CASSSTRELFF.

V usage is TRBV5-4 and J usage is TRBJ1-6, with a weak D call TRBD1 (6 bases). CDR1 is SGHNT, CDR2 YYREEE, per germline (reference sequence). CDR3 length equals 17 residues. V was pared by 3 bases and J by 7 bases, with 20 bases between. The CDR3 coding sequence is TGTGCCAGCAGCTGTTGGGTCACAGGGTATGTAAATTCACCCCTCCACTTT. Translated: CASSCWVTGYVNSPLHF.

Ten or more counts support this clone. The chain couples TRBV7-3 to TRBJ2-3; the match to TRBD1 covers 8 bases. The CDR3 extends over 15 amino acids. The V and J ends lost 4 bases and 9 bases, in that order; junction bases with no gene match: 12. CDR1 is SGHTA, CDR2 FQGTGA, per germline. The CDR3: CASSSTGATPGTQYF. CDR3 bases: TGTGCCAGCAGCTCGACAGGGGCGACACCGGGGACGCAGTATTTT.

The rearrangement uses TRBV11-3 and TRBJ1-4; D gene uncertain. Germline V gene data show CDR1 as SGHNT and CDR2 as YENEEA. The CDR3 length is 15 residues. V lost 5 bases, J lost 0 bases, and 10 bases lay in between. CDR3 DNA: TGTGCCAGCAGCCCTCCCCTTGCAACTAATGAAAAACTGTTTTTT. Translation: CASSPPLATNEKLFF.

This clone was seen only once. This rearrangement joins TRBV23-1 to TRBJ2-1; TRBD1 matches at 7 bases. TRBV23-1 is classed as an ORF, of uncertain function. The CDR3 is made up of 14 amino acids. V dropped 8 bases and J dropped 7; count of bases not matched to a gene: 11. The CDR3 loop is CASPDRAKRNEQFF. Written as DNA, the CDR3 is TGCGCCAGCCCAGACAGGGCGAAAAGGAATGAGCAGTTCTTC.

This sequence joins TRBV6-6 and TRBJ1-2; the match to TRBD1 covers 8 bases. CDR1 and CDR2 from the germline V gene are MNHNY and SVGAGI (reference sequence). The V gene end was trimmed by 4 bases and the J gene end by 3 bases; junction bases not matched to a gene: 10. The CDR3 is 16 amino acids. The CDR3 region is CASSSGQGALDYGYTF. The CDR3 DNA sequence: TGTGCCAGCAGTTCCGGACAGGGAGCTCTGGACTATGGCTACACCTTC.

The chain has TRBV19 and TRBJ2-6; D is perhaps TRBD1 (6 bases). Trimming removed 2 bases from V and 0 bases from J, with 8 bases in between. Germline V gives CDR1 LNHDA, CDR2 SQIVND (reference sequence). This CDR3 contains 16 residues. The CDR3 DNA reads as TGTGCCAGTAGTATACAGGGGATCTCTGGGGCCAACGTCCTGACTTTC. It translates to CASSIQGISGANVLTF.

The V call is TRBV7-3, the J call TRBJ1-2; D is perhaps TRBD1 (5 bases). The length of the CDR3 is 16 residues. V gave up 5 bases and J gave up 6 bases, with 22 bases separating them. Per the germline V gene, CDR1 is SGHTA and CDR2 is FQGTGA. Here the CDR3 DNA reads TGTGCCAGCAGCCATGGGGCCTTCGGGCCTATGGATGGCTACACCTTC. It specifies CASSHGAFGPMDGYTF.

The V gene is TRBV18, the J gene TRBJ2-3, with TRBD2 matching over 9 bases. J was trimmed by 1 base and V by 2 bases; bases with no gene match: 4. Germline loops: CDR1 KGHSH, CDR2 LQKENI. The CDR3 covers 16 residues. CDR3 in DNA: TGTGCCAGCTCACCATCTTTAGCGGGGGGCACAGATACGCAGTATTTT. Protein: CASSPSLAGGTDTQYF.

The rearrangement joins TRBV2 to TRBJ1-4; TRBD1 is a possible D gene (6 bases). The CDR3 has 16 residues. Trimming shortened V by 5 bases and J by 0 bases, and 13 bases separated the two germline ends. Germline assignment: CDR1 SNHLY and CDR2 FYNNEI. CDR3 DNA: TGTGCCAGCAGTTTCGGACAGACCGCAACTAATGAAAAACTGTTTTTT. It translates to CASSFGQTATNEKLFF.

Only a few counts were recorded for this clone. The V call is TRBV7-2, the J call TRBJ2-1; D is ambiguous. The CDR3 extends over 12 amino acids. V lost 2 bases and J 8 bases, leaving 7 bases between the germline ends. Germline-derived CDR1 and CDR2 are SGHTA and FQGNSA. CDR3 bases: TGTGCCAGCAGCTTAAACTCGGATGAGCAGTTCTTC. Its protein product is CASSLNSDEQFF.

The V and J genes are TRBV13 and TRBJ2-1, with 8 bases fitting TRBD2. The CDR3 is 16 amino acids. Germline trimming cut 3 bases from V and 1 base from J; bases unmatched to any gene: 5. CDR1 is PRHDT, CDR2 FYEKMQ, per germline (reference sequence). The CDR3 DNA sequence: TGTGCCAGCAGCTTGACCTTAGCGGGGTCCTACAATGAGCAGTTCTTC. This encodes CASSLTLAGSYNEQFF.

The chain has TRBV6-5 and TRBJ2-2; D is possibly TRBD1 (6 bases). The CDR3 is made up of 15 amino acids. V was pared by 7 bases and J by 6 bases, with 18 bases between. Germline V gene lookup returns CDR1 MNHEY and CDR2 SVGAGI. CDR3 bases: TGTGCCAGCACCTTACAGGGTTTTGGGTCCGGGGAGCTGTTTTTT. Its translation is CASTLQGFGSGELFF.

The chain couples TRBV30 to TRBJ1-6, with 8 bases aligning to TRBD1. The CDR3 sequence is 15 residues long. Per germline, CDR1 GTSNPN and CDR2 SVGIG (reference sequence). V shed 2 bases, J shed 5 bases, and the junction held 5 bases outside the gene matches. DNA of the CDR3: TGTGCCTGGAGTAACAGGGGGGAAAATAATTCACCCCTCCACTTT. Residues: CAWSNRGENNSPLHF.

This clone has only a few counts. The chain couples TRBV5-4 to TRBJ1-2; no definite D call. This CDR3 comprises 12 residues. Deletions cut 2 bases from V and 10 bases from J, with 12 bases between. Germline V CDR1 and CDR2: SGHNT, YYREEE (reference sequence). This CDR3 is CASSFGVPDYTF. As DNA, the CDR3 is TGTGCCAGCAGCTTCGGGGTCCCCGACTACACCTTC.